This entry features one T cell receptor beta chain sequence. Its antigen is not known. Assay: immunoSEQ multiplex PCR; the TCRdb copy retains only in-frame clones and omits some. The sample yields around 89,000 clones, just over 90% seen once. The data were obtained in a study of T cell responses to AZD1222 COVID-19 vaccine. Overall study context: Pooling of second doses given at about 4 or about 12 weeks was done. Overall study findings and caveats: Repertoires were obtained solely post-peak T cell response. Unmutated variant regions are reportedly the target of nearly half of TCRs that are spike-specific.

Per the germline V gene, CDR1 is GTSNPN and CDR2 is SVGIG (reference sequence). The CDR3 extends over 13 amino acids. The sequence came from an adult in good health. The chain links TRBV30 to TRBJ1-1, with D perhaps TRBD1 (5 bases). The sample here was peripheral blood, taken on day 0 of AZD1222 vaccination. The CDR3 loop reads CACAIAGGTEAFF. CDR3 DNA: TGTGCGTGCGCAATCGCCGGGGGCACTGAAGCTTTCTTT.